These 31 T cell receptor beta chains share one sample of origin, sequenced in a study of blood T cell repertoires in COVID-19. This table comes from immunoSEQ multiplex PCR, and its TCRdb copy is limited to in-frame clones, with some not included. Found here are hundreds of thousands of clones, approximately 90% of them singletons; the top ten hold 0.7% to 0.85%. The sequenced sample was peripheral blood. These receptors were taken from a man between 18 and 35 years old with COVID-19, enrolled during active disease.

In the case of this clone: A junction end diverges from the germline sequence, so it may reflect a read error. The chain has TRBV6-5 and TRBJ2-1; TRBD1 is a possible D gene (5 bases). Germline V lookup: CDR1 MNHEY, CDR2 SVGAGI. The CDR3 covers 14 residues. CDR3 bases: TGTGCCAGCAGCCCGCACAGGTCCTCCAATGAGCAGTTCTTC. As protein: CASSPHRSSNEQFF.

The chain couples TRBV6-6 to TRBJ2-7, with 9 bases fitting TRBD2. V trimming: 6 bases; J trimming: 5 bases; junction bases outside the gene matches: 8. CDR3 length: 14 amino acids. The V gene's germline CDR1 is MNHNY and CDR2 SVGAGI (reference sequence). The CDR3 sequence is CASSWTSAKNEQYF. The CDR3 bases are TGTGCCAGCAGCTGGACTAGCGCAAAAAACGAGCAGTACTTC.

The chain combines TRBV5-1 with TRBJ2-1; a weak D match, TRBD2 (6 bases). The V gene lost 5 bases and the J gene lost 3 bases, with 15 bases spanning the gap. The CDR3 sequence is 15 residues long. Germline values: CDR1 SGHRS, CDR2 YFSETQ. In nucleotides, the CDR3 is TGCGCCAGCAGACAACACGGGACTCTCTACAATGAGCAGTTCTTC. Encoded protein: CASRQHGTLYNEQFF.

The CDR3: CASSETELRPLHF. The CDR3 coding sequence is TGCGCCAGCAGTGAAACAGAGTTAAGACCCCTCCACTTT. J is TRBJ1-6 and V is TRBV10-2; D remains ambiguous. With 3 bases removed from V and 12 bases from J, the gap between germline ends came to 12 bases. The CDR3 has 13 amino acids. The germline V gene encodes CDR1 WSHSY and CDR2 SAAADI.

The chain is built from TRBV5-4 and TRBJ2-6, with TRBD1 matching over 9 bases. The CDR3 spans 16 residues. V trimming: 3 bases; J trimming: 2 bases; junction bases outside the gene matches: 3. The germline gives CDR1 SGHNT, CDR2 YYREEE (reference sequence). The DNA for the CDR3 is TGTGCCAGCAGCTGGGACAGGGAGGCTGGGGCCAACGTCCTGACTTTC. It codes for CASSWDREAGANVLTF.

This sequence joins TRBV6-5 and TRBJ1-4; TRBD1 is a possible D gene (5 bases). Trimming removed 5 bases from V and 1 base from J, with 11 bases in between. Germline CDR1 and CDR2: MNHEY and SVGAGI. This CDR3 has 15 residues. CDR3 loop: CASSPQTVTNEKLFF. The CDR3 DNA follows: TGTGCCAGCAGTCCCCAGACAGTAACTAATGAAAAACTGTTTTTT.

This rearrangement joins TRBV24-1 to TRBJ1-5; the D is unclear. Looked up from germline, CDR1 is KGHDR and CDR2 is SFDVKD. The CDR3 length is 14 residues. V was trimmed by 3 bases and J by 9 bases, leaving 14 bases between them. CDR3 protein: CATSDAGSGRPQHF. CDR3 coding DNA: TGTGCCACCAGTGATGCAGGTTCGGGGAGGCCCCAGCATTTT.

J is TRBJ2-1 and V is TRBV29-1, with 9 bases lining up with TRBD2. The CDR3 has 11 residues. CDR1 is SQVTM and CDR2 is ANQGSEA in the germline V gene. This chain's CDR3 is CCGRVLNEQFF. Written as DNA, the CDR3 is TGCTGCGGGAGGGTACTTAATGAGCAGTTCTTC.

This rearrangement joins TRBV5-1 to TRBJ2-7, with a tentative D call TRBD1 (5 bases). The CDR3 totals 14 residues. Germline lookup yields CDR1 SGHRS and CDR2 YFSETQ. The V and J ends lost 5 bases and 6 bases respectively, with 18 bases between them. CDR3: CASSFEPDRREQYF. CDR3 coding DNA: TGCGCCAGCAGTTTCGAGCCTGACAGACGCGAGCAGTACTTC.

The gene calls are TRBV2 and TRBJ1-5; the D gene is possibly TRBD1 (6 bases). Trimming left V 6 bases short and J 0 bases short, with 12 bases between. The CDR3 spans 15 residues. The germline V gene encodes CDR1 SNHLY and CDR2 FYNNEI. The CDR3 loop reads CASSATGHSNQPQHF. In nucleotides, the CDR3 is TGTGCCAGCAGCGCGACAGGTCATAGCAATCAGCCCCAGCATTTT.

The chain links TRBV25-1 to TRBJ2-7, with 9 bases matching TRBD1. The trim removed 3 bases at V and 5 bases at J, leaving 8 bases unmatched. Looked up from germline, CDR1 is MGHDK and CDR2 is SYGVNS. The CDR3 is 15 residues long. The CDR3 bases are TGTGCCAGCAGTGATGTGGGACAGGGCGGAAACGAGCAGTACTTC. Encoded protein: CASSDVGQGGNEQYF.

This chain links TRBV15 with TRBJ2-5; 16 bases agree with TRBD2. CDR3 length equals 16 residues. Per the germline V gene, CDR1 is LNHNV and CDR2 is YYDKDF (reference sequence). The J segment lost 4 bases and the V segment lost 5 bases, leaving 4 bases of the junction unmatched. As DNA, the CDR3 is TGTGCCACCAGCGCCGGGACTAGCGGGGGGGCAGAGACCCAGTACTTC. Residues: CATSAGTSGGAETQYF.

The genes are TRBV5-1 and TRBJ2-1, with 11 bases identical to TRBD2. This CDR3 spans 16 amino acids. The germline V gene encodes CDR1 SGHRS and CDR2 YFSETQ. J lost 2 bases, V lost 4 bases, and 5 bases had no gene match. The CDR3 DNA sequence: TGCGCCAGCAGCCTGCGACTAGCGGGGACCTACAATGAGCAGTTCTTC. Translating gives CASSLRLAGTYNEQFF.

V gene TRBV27 combines with J gene TRBJ1-2, with 9 bases aligning to TRBD1. V lost 3 bases, J lost 5 bases, and 4 bases stayed unmatched. From germline, CDR1 is MNHEY and CDR2 SMNVEV (reference sequence). The CDR3 length is 14 residues. The CDR3 region is CASSFHGQGYGYTF. The CDR3 DNA reads as TGTGCCAGCAGTTTCCATGGACAGGGGTATGGCTACACCTTC.

J is TRBJ2-2 and V is TRBV7-9, with D uncertain. The germline gives CDR1 SEHNR, CDR2 FQNEAQ (reference sequence). The V end lost 2 bases, the J end lost 6 bases, and 10 bases lay between the germline ends. This CDR3 has 14 residues. CDR3 protein: CASSLYVQSGELFF. DNA of the CDR3: TGTGCCAGCAGCTTATATGTACAATCCGGGGAGCTGTTTTTT.

V is TRBV3-1 (or the pseudogene TRBV3-2) and J is TRBJ2-3; TRBD1 matches at 11 bases. Germline assignment: CDR1 LGHDT and CDR2 YNNKEL (reference sequence). The CDR3 sequence is 16 residues long. V shed 3 bases and J 4 bases; nucleotides not matched to a gene: 6. The CDR3 here is CASSHAKGQGADTQYF. The CDR3 DNA reads as TGTGCCAGCAGCCATGCTAAGGGACAGGGGGCAGATACGCAGTATTTT.

The genes are TRBV5-6 and TRBJ2-1; TRBD1 matches at 7 bases. The CDR3 length is 14 residues. Per germline, CDR1 SGHDT and CDR2 YYEEEE. V shed 2 bases and J 10 bases; nucleotides not matched to a gene: 9. CDR3 region: CASSFDRASGEQFF. The CDR3 DNA reads as TGTGCCAGCAGCTTCGACAGGGCGTCGGGCGAGCAGTTCTTC.

This chain uses TRBV2 with TRBJ1-5; the D gene is possibly TRBD1 (6 bases). Trimming cost V 2 bases and J 3 bases, with 8 bases left between them. CDR3 length equals 14 residues. CDR1 and CDR2 from the germline V gene are SNHLY and FYNNEI. The DNA for the CDR3 is TGTGCCAGCAGTGAACAGGGGCCCAATCAGCCCCAGCATTTT. Translating gives CASSEQGPNQPQHF.

The chain couples TRBV11-1 to TRBJ2-1; 8 bases are shared with TRBD2. CDR3 length equals 17 residues. Looked up from germline, CDR1 is SGHAT and CDR2 is FQDESV (reference sequence). Trimming cost V 0 bases and J 4 bases; bases outside gene matches: 8. CDR3: CASSLALTSGLYNEQFF. CDR3 coding DNA: TGTGCCAGCAGCTTAGCCCTAACTAGCGGCCTATACAATGAGCAGTTCTTC.

The V call is TRBV5-4, the J call TRBJ2-2; 8 nucleotides line up with TRBD1. V dropped 1 base and J dropped 6; count of bases not matched to a gene: 8. Germline V lookup: CDR1 SGHNT, CDR2 YYREEE (reference sequence). CDR3 length: 16 residues. CDR3 in amino acids: CASSLRAGGASGELFF. The DNA of the CDR3 is TGTGCCAGCAGCTTGAGGGCAGGGGGCGCGTCCGGGGAGCTGTTTTTT.

The chain recombines TRBV9 with TRBJ2-3, with 9 bases fitting TRBD2. The CDR3 loop spans 17 amino acids. Per germline, CDR1 SGDLS and CDR2 YYNGEE. Trimming cost V 2 bases and J 5 bases; bases outside gene matches: 12. In DNA form, the CDR3 reads TGTGCCAGCAGCGTGGGTTTCGCGGGAGGGGTTGAAGATACGCAGTATTTT. Amino acid sequence: CASSVGFAGGVEDTQYF.

The gene calls are TRBV5-1 and TRBJ1-2, with TRBD1 as a possible D gene (6 bases). Germline V lookup: CDR1 SGHRS, CDR2 YFSETQ. Trimming pared 5 bases from V and 4 bases from J, leaving 15 bases between. This CDR3 is built from 14 residues. CDR3 in DNA: TGCGCCAGCAGTTCCACAGGGTTGAGCTATGGCTACACCTTC. Translated, it gives CASSSTGLSYGYTF. Based on the CDR3 plus reference TRBV5-1 and TRBJ1-2, the full variable domain is KAGVTQTPRYLIKTRGQQVTLSCSPISGHRSVSWYQQTPGQGLQFLFEYFSETQRNKGNFPGRFSGRQFSNSRSEMNVSTLELGDSALYLCASSSTGLSYGYTFGSGTRLTVV.

The J gene is TRBJ2-1, the V gene TRBV11-3; perhaps TRBD1 as D (6 bases). Germline V gene data show CDR1 as SGHNT and CDR2 as YENEEA. V lost 5 bases and J lost 8, with 13 bases in between. The CDR3 spans 13 residues. CDR3 in amino acids: CASSLQGSDEQFF. CDR3 DNA sequence: TGTGCCAGCAGCCTACAGGGAAGCGATGAGCAGTTCTTC.

The chain has TRBV2 and TRBJ2-4; 8 bases fit TRBD2. Germline lookup yields CDR1 SNHLY and CDR2 FYNNEI. The junction had 10 bases not matched to a gene; V was cut back by 5 bases and J by 7 bases. The CDR3 runs to 15 residues. Here the CDR3 DNA reads TGTGCCAGCAGTCAAAGCGGGAGCGAGGTTAACATTCAGTACTTC. Protein sequence: CASSQSGSEVNIQYF.

The chain employs TRBV29-1 and TRBJ2-6, with D possibly TRBD1 on 6 matching bases. Germline V gene data show CDR1 as SQVTM and CDR2 as ANQGSEA. The CDR3 has 14 amino acids. V gave up 6 bases and J gave up 0 bases, with 9 bases separating them. CDR3 loop: CSVEQGSGANVLTF. In DNA, the CDR3 is TGCAGCGTCGAACAGGGCTCTGGGGCCAACGTCCTGACTTTC.

The CDR3 spells CASSPRGPGVAGANVLTF. The CDR3 DNA is TGTGCCAGCTCACCACGCGGTCCAGGGGTGGCTGGGGCCAACGTCCTGACTTTC. The chain has TRBV18 and TRBJ2-6, with a possible D match to TRBD1 (6 bases). Trimming took off 1 base at V and 2 bases at J, with 15 bases between the two ends. This CDR3 comprises 18 residues. CDR1 is KGHSH, CDR2 LQKENI, per germline.

The rearrangement joins TRBV9 to TRBJ1-6; D uncertain. Trimming took off 6 bases at V and 9 bases at J, with 19 bases between the two ends. Germline CDR1 and CDR2: SGDLS and YYNGEE. This CDR3 contains 15 residues. The CDR3: CASIIPSSDCSPLHF. CDR3 DNA sequence: TGTGCCAGCATCATCCCGTCGAGTGATTGTTCACCCCTCCACTTT.

The chain uses TRBV29-1 and TRBJ1-4, with D maybe TRBD1 (5 bases). This CDR3 is built from 12 residues. CDR1 and CDR2 from the germline V gene are SQVTM and ANQGSEA. V lost 4 bases and J 4 bases, leaving 7 bases between the germline ends. The CDR3 nucleotides read TGCAGCGTTGGACAGATTAATGAAAAACTGTTTTTT. It translates to CSVGQINEKLFF. Complete variable domain (other parts from reference TRBV29-1 and TRBJ1-4): SAVISQKPSRDICQRGTSLTIQCQVDSQVTMMFWYRQQPGQSLTLIATANQGSEATYESGFVIDKFPISRPNLTFSTLTVSNMSPEDSSIYLCSVGQINEKLFFGSGTQLSVL.

The J gene is TRBJ1-3, the V gene TRBV9, with 8 bases matching TRBD1. Germline CDR1 reads SGDLS; CDR2 reads YYNGEE. The J segment lost 0 bases and the V segment lost 7 bases, leaving 18 bases of the junction unmatched. The CDR3 runs 19 residues. In DNA, the CDR3 is TGTGCCAGCGCGCGTTCCGGACAGGGTTCAACGGGCTCTGGAAACACCATATATTTT. Its protein product is CASARSGQGSTGSGNTIYF.

V usage is TRBV7-2 and J usage is TRBJ2-7, with 9 bases that match TRBD2. The CDR3 runs 14 residues. Germline CDR1 is SGHTA and CDR2 is FQGNSA. V shed 2 bases, J shed 2 bases, and the junction held 1 base outside the gene matches. The CDR3 DNA sequence: TGTGCCAGCAGCTTAAGCGGGGGGACCTACGAGCAGTACTTC. This sequence encodes CASSLSGGTYEQYF.

This clone came up a few times. V and J are TRBV2 and TRBJ2-5; perhaps TRBD1 as D (7 bases). The length of the CDR3 is 15 residues. Germline CDR1 SNHLY, CDR2 FYNNEI. Between the trimmed V and J ends, which lost 6 bases and 7 bases, there was a span of 21 bases. CDR3 DNA sequence: TGTGCCAGCAGGCCTGGGACAGCGGGTCCGGGGACCCAGTACTTC. Translating it yields CASRPGTAGPGTQYF.